The next 27 T cell receptor beta chains were all read from a single sample in a study of Ad26.COV2.S vaccination and SARS-CoV-2 variants. Clones were sequenced by immunoSEQ multiplex PCR, and TCRdb holds only the in-frame ones, with some missing. The table lists hundreds of thousands of clones, around 87% of them singletons. Treatment defined: some 20 received Ad26.COV2.S at low or high dose, single or two shots; five or six received placebo; per-sample allocation not given. Sample collection was performed on day 63 after the first vaccine or placebo injection. Sequenced here: peripheral blood, sampled in a trial of Ad26.COV2.S vaccine versus placebo. The receptors originated from a person between 18 and 59 years old who received the Ad26.COV2.S COVID-19 vaccine or a placebo.

The chain uses TRBV19 and TRBJ1-4, with a tentative D call TRBD1 (6 bases). The CDR3 consists of 15 residues. Germline CDR1 reads LNHDA; CDR2 reads SQIVND (reference sequence). V gave up 0 bases and J gave up 7 bases, with 12 bases separating them. The CDR3 DNA is TGTGCCAGTAGTATAGATGTACAGGGAAGTGAAAAACTGTTTTTT. It specifies CASSIDVQGSEKLFF.

This clone occurred a few times. This rearrangement joins TRBV6-5 to TRBJ1-2; D gene uncertain. There are 13 residues in the CDR3. In germline, CDR1 is MNHEY, CDR2 SVGAGI. With 3 bases removed from V and 7 bases from J, the gap between germline ends came to 12 bases. The CDR3 is CASSYSSGGGYTF. In DNA, the CDR3 is TGTGCCAGCAGTTATTCCTCCGGCGGTGGCTACACCTTC.

CDR3 region: CASSQEGDEQFF. In nucleotides, the CDR3 is TGTGCCAGCAGCCAAGAAGGGGATGAGCAGTTCTTC. The V and J genes are TRBV3-1 (or the pseudogene TRBV3-2) and TRBJ2-1; a possible D gene is TRBD1 (5 bases). With 0 bases removed from V and 8 bases from J, the gap between germline ends came to 5 bases. Germline CDR1 reads LGHDT; CDR2 reads YNNKEL (reference sequence). The CDR3 length is 12 residues.

This chain joins TRBV6-5 and TRBJ1-2, with D possibly matching TRBD1 (5 bases). V gave up 6 bases and J gave up 4 bases, with 18 bases separating them. The CDR3 loop spans 15 amino acids. Germline V gene lookup returns CDR1 MNHEY and CDR2 SVGAGI. As DNA, the CDR3 is TGTGCCAGCAGCGGGTTAGGGGCGAGCGGCTATGGCTACACCTTC. Its translation: CASSGLGASGYGYTF.

V usage is TRBV7-9 and J usage is TRBJ1-2; D not certain. The CDR3 consists of 14 residues. V was clipped by 5 bases and J by 6 bases, with 16 bases between them. CDR1 SEHNR and CDR2 FQNEAQ come from the germline V gene (reference sequence). CDR3 residues: CASSPRAVVNGYTF. The CDR3 DNA is TGTGCCAGCAGCCCCCGGGCGGTTGTCAATGGCTACACCTTC.

J is TRBJ1-5 and V is TRBV11-2; D unclear. Germline CDR1 is SGHAT and CDR2 is FQNNGV. The CDR3 extends over 13 amino acids. The V gene lost 5 bases and the J gene lost 1 base, with 6 bases spanning the gap. The CDR3 DNA is TGTGCCAGCAGCCTACACAGCAATCAGCCCCAGCATTTT. It encodes CASSLHSNQPQHF.

This clone was seen just once. V gene TRBV6-6 combines with J gene TRBJ2-1; D ambiguous. The CDR3 has 12 residues. Per the germline V gene, CDR1 is MNHNY and CDR2 is SVGAGI (reference sequence). V was pared by 8 bases and J by 12 bases, with 17 bases between. CDR3 amino acids: CASENHPGRQFF. The CDR3 region has the DNA TGTGCCAGCGAGAATCACCCAGGACGGCAGTTCTTC.

This clone has just a few counts. The V gene is TRBV2, the J gene TRBJ1-5, with 7 bases matching TRBD1. The V and J ends lost 3 bases and 2 bases, in that order; junction bases with no gene match: 4. The CDR3 covers 15 residues. CDR1 and CDR2 (germline): SNHLY, FYNNEI. CDR3 sequence reads: CASSDGGTGNQPQHF. The CDR3 nucleotides read TGTGCCAGCAGTGACGGGGGGACAGGCAATCAGCCCCAGCATTTT.

This chain joins TRBV20-1 and TRBJ1-2; D perhaps matches TRBD1 (6 bases). The CDR3 runs to 11 residues. Germline assignment: CDR1 DFQATT and CDR2 SNEGSKA (reference sequence). V gave up 3 bases and J gave up 4 bases, with 6 bases separating them. DNA of the CDR3: TGCAGTGCTAGGACAGGCTATGGCTACACCTTC. Protein sequence: CSARTGYGYTF.

V gene TRBV6-2 or TRBV6-3 combines with J gene TRBJ2-5, with 9 positions matching TRBD2. V trimming: 6 bases; J trimming: 2 bases; junction bases outside the gene matches: 22. Germline-derived CDR1 and CDR2 are MNHEY and SVGEGT. The CDR3 has 20 amino acids. The chain's CDR3 is CASSQRGRGGSLGGQETQYF. CDR3 in DNA: TGTGCCAGCAGCCAGAGGGGGCGGGGGGGCTCCCTCGGTGGTCAAGAGACCCAGTACTTC.

V and J are TRBV5-1 and TRBJ2-1, with TRBD2 matching over 8 bases. The trim removed 6 bases at V and 5 bases at J, leaving 10 bases unmatched. The CDR3 is 15 residues long. Germline V lookup: CDR1 SGHRS, CDR2 YFSETQ. In DNA, the CDR3 is TGCGCCAGCACCCAACTAGCGGTCAGGGACAATGAGCAGTTCTTC. As protein: CASTQLAVRDNEQFF.

V is TRBV5-4 and J is TRBJ1-1, with D unresolved. With 1 base removed from V and 6 bases from J, the gap between germline ends came to 7 bases. The CDR3 is made up of 12 amino acids. CDR1 and CDR2 (germline): SGHNT, YYREEE (reference sequence). As DNA, the CDR3 is TGTGCCAGCAGCTTGAGGCCAGCTGAAGCTTTCTTT. Its protein is CASSLRPAEAFF.

The rearrangement joins TRBV6-5 to TRBJ2-7; 7 bases are a match to TRBD2. The germline V gene encodes CDR1 MNHEY and CDR2 SVGAGI. CDR3 length: 15 amino acids. Trimming cost V 2 bases and J 3 bases; bases outside gene matches: 7. CDR3 bases: TGTGCCAGCAGTTACCCAACTCAGCGGGGCTACGAGCAGTACTTC. Residues: CASSYPTQRGYEQYF.

This clone was picked up one time. V is TRBV24-1 and J is TRBJ2-7; TRBD2 agrees at 7 bases. Trimming cost V 4 bases and J 6 bases; bases outside gene matches: 5. The CDR3 spans 13 residues. CDR1 is KGHDR and CDR2 is SFDVKD in the germline V gene. In DNA form, the CDR3 reads TGTGCCACCAGTGAGGGCGGACTAGGCGAGCAGTACTTC. As protein: CATSEGGLGEQYF.

The chain recombines TRBV19 with TRBJ2-3; D may be TRBD1 or TRBD2 (5 bases each). The CDR3 extends over 14 amino acids. The germline V gene has CDR1 LNHDA and CDR2 SQIVND (reference sequence). V was trimmed by 5 bases and J by 9 bases, leaving 18 bases between them. CDR3 coding DNA: TGTGCCAGTAGTGGTGGGAGAGACAGTCAGACGCAGTATTTT. Its protein is CASSGGRDSQTQYF.

The V call is TRBV5-1, the J call TRBJ1-1; D remains ambiguous. Germline V lookup: CDR1 SGHRS, CDR2 YFSETQ. This CDR3 is 16 amino acids long. V lost 0 bases, J lost 7 bases, and 19 bases lay in between. The CDR3 bases are TGCGCCAGCAGCTTGGAAAGGTCTGGGTACAAGCATGAAGCTTTCTTT. Translated: CASSLERSGYKHEAFF.

The genes are TRBV5-4 and TRBJ1-2, with no clear D. This CDR3 is 12 amino acids long. V shed 0 bases and J shed 8 bases, with 8 bases lying between them. CDR1 and CDR2 (germline): SGHNT, YYREEE (reference sequence). Written as DNA, the CDR3 is TGTGCCAGCAGCTTGGGCAATGGGGGCTACACCTTC. Translation gives CASSLGNGGYTF.

This rearrangement joins TRBV7-2 to TRBJ1-2, with D perhaps TRBD1 (6 bases). CDR1 and CDR2 (germline): SGHTA, FQGNSA. This CDR3 spans 16 amino acids. V shed 5 bases and J shed 0 bases, with 16 bases lying between them. As DNA, the CDR3 is TGTGCCAGCAGCCCGCCAGGGGAAGGGGCTAACTATGGCTACACCTTC. Protein: CASSPPGEGANYGYTF.

This sequence joins TRBV19 and TRBJ2-4, with 7 bases identical to TRBD2. V was pared by 0 bases and J by 1 base, with 6 bases of the junction left unmatched. CDR1 and CDR2 from the germline V gene are LNHDA and SQIVND (reference sequence). The CDR3 sequence is 17 residues long. The CDR3 coding sequence is TGTGCCAGTAGTATAGAGGGGGGAGGGACGGCCAAAAACATTCAGTACTTC. This gives the protein CASSIEGGGTAKNIQYF.

The chain carries TRBV7-8 and TRBJ2-2, with a weak D call TRBD2 (7 bases). Germline lookup yields CDR1 SGHVS and CDR2 FQNEAQ. The V and J ends lost 3 bases and 4 bases respectively, with 9 bases between them. This CDR3 has 14 amino acids. DNA for the CDR3: TGTGCCAGCAGCTTCGGGGGGCCCACCGGGGAGCTGTTTTTT. Protein: CASSFGGPTGELFF.

The chain links TRBV7-2 to TRBJ2-1; D call uncertain. The length of the CDR3 is 12 residues. Trimming removed 1 base at V and 6 bases at J, with 4 bases between. Germline loops: CDR1 SGHTA, CDR2 FQGNSA. The DNA for the CDR3 is TGTGCCAGCAGCTTAGTAACCAATGAGCAGTTCTTC. Amino acid sequence: CASSLVTNEQFF.

The chain joins TRBV7-9 to TRBJ2-1, with 8 bases that match TRBD2. J lost 8 bases, V lost 5 bases, and 5 bases had no gene match. Germline V CDR1 and CDR2: SEHNR, FQNEAQ (reference sequence). This CDR3 contains 13 residues. The CDR3: CASSPGLAYEQFF. The CDR3 nucleotides are TGTGCCAGCAGCCCCGGACTAGCATATGAGCAGTTCTTC. The whole variable domain, filled in from reference TRBV7-9 and TRBJ2-1, reads DTGVSQNPRHKITKRGQNVTFRCDPISEHNRLYWYRQTLGQGPEFLTYFQNEAQLEKSRLLSDRFSAERPKGSFSTLEIQRTEQGDSAMYLCASSPGLAYEQFFGPGTRLTVL.

This clone showed up just once. The chain uses TRBV3-1 (or the pseudogene TRBV3-2) and TRBJ1-4; the D is unclear. The CDR3 totals 14 residues. CDR1 is LGHDT and CDR2 is YNNKEL in the germline V gene (reference sequence). The V and J ends lost 4 bases and 4 bases respectively, with 10 bases between them. CDR3 DNA sequence: TGTGCCAGCAGCCTCGGCAGCCATAATGAAAAACTGTTTTTT. Residues: CASSLGSHNEKLFF.

The chain couples TRBV12-3 or TRBV12-4 to TRBJ1-1, with 9 bases fitting TRBD1. This CDR3 has 13 amino acids. Trimming at V came to 8 bases and at J to 11 bases, leaving 12 bases not matched to a gene. Here the CDR3 reads CASEAYRDRVAFF. CDR3 sequence (DNA): TGTGCCAGCGAGGCTTACCGGGACAGGGTTGCTTTCTTT.

The chain combines TRBV4-3 with TRBJ2-7; D is possibly TRBD1 (6 bases). This CDR3 has 19 residues. CDR1 is LGHNA, CDR2 YSLEER, per germline. V lost 1 base and J lost 0, with 22 bases in between. The chain's CDR3 is CASSQGVGQTGLSSYEQYF. Here the CDR3 DNA reads TGCGCCAGCAGCCAAGGGGTCGGACAAACAGGGTTGAGCTCCTACGAGCAGTACTTC.

V and J are TRBV3-1 (or the pseudogene TRBV3-2) and TRBJ2-7; TRBD2 aligns across 13 bases. CDR1 and CDR2 from the germline V gene are LGHDT and YNNKEL (reference sequence). CDR3 size: 15 residues. V was pared by 4 bases and J by 7 bases, with 7 bases of the junction left unmatched. The CDR3 DNA sequence: TGTGCCAGCAGCCTGTGGACTAGCGGGAGCGGAGAGCAGTACTTC. It translates to CASSLWTSGSGEQYF.

The chain employs TRBV7-9 and TRBJ2-7; 9 nucleotides match TRBD1. CDR1 is SEHNR, CDR2 FQNEAQ, per germline (reference sequence). This CDR3 is built from 15 residues. V was clipped by 5 bases and J by 5 bases; unmatched bases: 10. CDR3 nucleotides: TGTGCCAGCAGCCGTACCGGGACAGGGATTGACGAGCAGTACTTC. This sequence encodes CASSRTGTGIDEQYF.